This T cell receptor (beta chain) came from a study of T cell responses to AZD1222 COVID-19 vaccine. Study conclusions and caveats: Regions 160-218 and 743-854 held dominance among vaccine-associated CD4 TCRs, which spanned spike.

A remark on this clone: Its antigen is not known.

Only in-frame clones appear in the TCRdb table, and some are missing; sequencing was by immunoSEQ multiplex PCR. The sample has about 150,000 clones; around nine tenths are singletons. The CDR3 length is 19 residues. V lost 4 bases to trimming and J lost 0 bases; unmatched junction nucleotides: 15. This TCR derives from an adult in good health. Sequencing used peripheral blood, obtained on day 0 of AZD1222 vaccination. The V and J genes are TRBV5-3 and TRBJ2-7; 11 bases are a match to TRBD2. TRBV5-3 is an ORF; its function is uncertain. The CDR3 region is CARSPRGTSGPSGSYEQYF. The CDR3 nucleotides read TGTGCCAGAAGCCCGCGGGGGACTAGCGGCCCATCGGGCTCCTACGAGCAGTACTTC.